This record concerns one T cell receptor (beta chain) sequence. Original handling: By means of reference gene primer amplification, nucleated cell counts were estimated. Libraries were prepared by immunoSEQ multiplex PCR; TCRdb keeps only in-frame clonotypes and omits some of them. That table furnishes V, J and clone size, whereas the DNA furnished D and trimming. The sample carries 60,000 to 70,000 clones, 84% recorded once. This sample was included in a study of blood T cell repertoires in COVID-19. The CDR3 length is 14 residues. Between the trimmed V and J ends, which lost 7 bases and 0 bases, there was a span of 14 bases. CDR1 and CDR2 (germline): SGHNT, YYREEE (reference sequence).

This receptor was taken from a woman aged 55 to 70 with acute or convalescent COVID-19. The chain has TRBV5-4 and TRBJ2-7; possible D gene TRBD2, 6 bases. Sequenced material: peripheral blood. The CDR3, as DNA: TGTGCCAGCCGACCCCGCGGGGACTCCTACGAGCAGTACTTC. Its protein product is CASRPRGDSYEQYF.